Below, 7 T cell receptor beta chains from the same sample are listed, as sequenced in a study of CD8+ T cells in alopecia areata. Reverse transcription of extracted RNA yielded cDNA, which provided the sequencing template. Assay: immunoSEQ multiplex PCR; the TCRdb copy retains only in-frame clones and omits some. This repertoire shows some 200,000 clones, around two fifths found once; its top ten account for around 2.8%. As to treatment: oral pan-JAK inhibitor, 5-10 mg twice daily. The input for sequencing was CD4+ T cells sorted from blood, taken between weeks 36 and 40, from a patient treated with tofacitinib. The receptor set was obtained from a human donor with alopecia areata.

This clone has only a few counts. The chain is built from TRBV28 and TRBJ1-2, with D uncertain. V gave up 8 bases and J gave up 4 bases, with 17 bases separating them. This CDR3 has 14 residues. CDR1 is MDHEN and CDR2 is SYDVKM in the germline V gene. CDR3 sequence reads: CASLEKYKGYGYTF. The CDR3 coding sequence is TGTGCCAGCCTCGAGAAGTACAAGGGCTATGGCTACACCTTC.

This chain joins TRBV15 and TRBJ2-7; TRBD1 or TRBD2 may be the D gene (5 bases each). The V end was cut by 6 bases, the J end by 0 bases, with 15 bases between. Germline CDR1 is LNHNV and CDR2 is YYDKDF (reference sequence). The CDR3 runs 15 residues. The CDR3 reads CATSSPEGNSYEQYF. The CDR3 DNA reads TGTGCCACCAGTAGCCCCGAGGGGAACTCCTACGAGCAGTACTTC.

This rearrangement joins TRBV4-1 to TRBJ1-2, with a possible D match to TRBD1 (6 bases). The CDR3 length is 11 residues. V lost 1 base and J lost 10, with 7 bases in between. Per the germline V gene, CDR1 is MGHRA and CDR2 is YSYEKL. The CDR3 region is CASSQGGAYTF. CDR3 in DNA: TGCGCCAGCAGCCAAGGGGGGGCCTACACCTTC.

This clone has a handful of counts. V usage is TRBV10-2 and J usage is TRBJ1-4, with 7 bases identical to TRBD1. Germline V gives CDR1 WSHSY, CDR2 SAAADI. After removal of 8 bases from V and 5 bases from J, the junction contained 5 bases not matched to a gene. The CDR3 is 13 residues long. This CDR3 reads CASGRGFNEKLFF. In DNA, the CDR3 is TGCGCCAGCGGCAGGGGGTTCAATGAAAAACTGTTTTTT.

The chain joins TRBV27 to TRBJ2-3; D could derive from TRBD1 or TRBD2 (5 bases each). Germline values: CDR1 MNHEY, CDR2 SMNVEV (reference sequence). The CDR3 extends over 20 amino acids. Trimming took 2 bases from V and 0 from J, leaving 24 bases between them. This CDR3 reads CASSLRFPGTRPLSTDTQYF. The CDR3 nucleotides are TGTGCCAGCAGTTTAAGGTTTCCCGGGACCCGACCTCTTAGCACAGATACGCAGTATTTT.

This clone was counted only a few times. V usage is TRBV7-9 and J usage is TRBJ2-5; TRBD1 is a possible D gene (5 bases). Germline loops: CDR1 SEHNR, CDR2 FQNEAQ (reference sequence). CDR3 length: 14 residues. V lost 1 base to trimming and J lost 5 bases, with 11 bases between them. In DNA, the CDR3 is TGTGCCAGCAGCTTAGAAGGACAATGGGAGACCCAGTACTTC. Its translation is CASSLEGQWETQYF.

This clone came up a few times. This sequence joins TRBV10-3 and TRBJ2-3; 10 nucleotides agree with TRBD1. J lost 4 bases, V lost 5 bases, and 6 bases had no gene match. In germline, CDR1 is ENHRY, CDR2 SYGVKD. The CDR3 sequence is 15 residues long. CDR3: CAISWTGGGPDTQYF. CDR3 coding DNA: TGTGCCATCAGTTGGACAGGGGGAGGCCCAGATACGCAGTATTTT.